This T cell receptor (beta chain) stems from a study of shared clonotypes between healthy human individuals. Per germline, CDR1 KGHSH and CDR2 LQKENI. This CDR3 region has 15 residues. The trim removed 3 bases at V and 2 bases at J, leaving 7 bases unmatched. Using immunoSEQ multiplex PCR, the repertoire was profiled, and TCRdb retains in-frame clones only, with some absent. The table lists more than 400,000 clones, 95% to 96% of them singletons. The V gene is TRBV18, the J gene TRBJ2-7, with 7 positions matching TRBD1. The sample taken for sequencing was naive CD4+ T cells sorted from blood. Subset reported: CD45RA+ positively selected. The TCR sequence derives from a woman aged 25 to 39 in good health. The CDR3 DNA follows: TGTGCCAGCTCACCCCGACAGGGAATCACCTACGAGCAGTACTTC. Translated: CASSPRQGITYEQYF.